The entry below gives a single T cell receptor beta chain sequence along with its context. Cohorts were based on clinical histories the participants reported. Among Cohort 3 donors, those recovered had two negative PCRs, clearance, or symptom resolution. This sample was included in a study of blood T cell repertoires in COVID-19. Looking at the study overall: Samples of COVID-19 (acute and convalescent) were obtained from the United States, Italy and Spain.

The CDR3 contains 12 residues. Germline CDR1 and CDR2: SGDLS and YYNGEE. V was shortened by 5 bases and J by 0 bases, with 5 bases between the two germline ends. In the original workflow: Estimation of nucleated cell counts was performed using reference gene primer amplification. Libraries were prepared by immunoSEQ multiplex PCR; TCRdb keeps only in-frame clonotypes and omits some of them. V, J and clone size derive from that table, while D and trimming were established from the DNA sequence. The sample comprises just over 300,000 clones, approximately 83% of which are singletons, and around 2.1% rests with the top ten.

This sequence joins TRBV9 and TRBJ1-2; unclear D gene. The sample taken for sequencing was PBMCs or T cells enriched from blood (not recorded which). This clonotype was sampled from a man aged 25-40 years who had recovered from COVID-19. For the CDR3, the DNA is TGTGCCAGCAGGGAGACTAACTATGGCTACACCTTC. Residues: CASRETNYGYTF.